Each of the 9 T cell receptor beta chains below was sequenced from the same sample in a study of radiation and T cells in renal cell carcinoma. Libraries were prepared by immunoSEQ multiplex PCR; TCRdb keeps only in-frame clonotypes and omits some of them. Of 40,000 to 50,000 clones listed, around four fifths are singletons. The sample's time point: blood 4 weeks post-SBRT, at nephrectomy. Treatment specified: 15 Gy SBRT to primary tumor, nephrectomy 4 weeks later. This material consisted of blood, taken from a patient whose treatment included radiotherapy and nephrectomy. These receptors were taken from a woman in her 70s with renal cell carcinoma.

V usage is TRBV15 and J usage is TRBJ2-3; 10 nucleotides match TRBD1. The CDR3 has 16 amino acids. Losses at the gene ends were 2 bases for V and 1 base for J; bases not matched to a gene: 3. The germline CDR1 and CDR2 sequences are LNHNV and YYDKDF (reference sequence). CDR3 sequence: CATSRPGTGGTDTQYF. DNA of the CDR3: TGTGCCACCAGCAGACCCGGGACAGGGGGCACAGATACGCAGTATTTT. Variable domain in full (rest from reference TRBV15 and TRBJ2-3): DAMVIQNPRYQVTQFGKPVTLSCSQTLNHNVMYWYQQKSSQAPKLLFHYYDKDFNNEADTPDNFQSRRPNTSFCFLDIRSPGLGDTAMYLCATSRPGTGGTDTQYFGPGTRLTVL.

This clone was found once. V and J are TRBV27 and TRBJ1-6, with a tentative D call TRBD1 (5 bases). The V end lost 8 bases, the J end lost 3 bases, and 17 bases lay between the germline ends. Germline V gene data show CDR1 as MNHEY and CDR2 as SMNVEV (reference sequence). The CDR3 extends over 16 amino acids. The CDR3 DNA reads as TGTGCCAGCTCGGCGGGGGGGTGGAACTATAATTCACCCCTCCACTTT. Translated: CASSAGGWNYNSPLHF.

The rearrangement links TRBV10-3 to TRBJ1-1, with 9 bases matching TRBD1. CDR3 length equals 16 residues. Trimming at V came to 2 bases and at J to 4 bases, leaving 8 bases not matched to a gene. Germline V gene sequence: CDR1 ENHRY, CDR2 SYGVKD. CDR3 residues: CAISEGTGFLSTEAFF. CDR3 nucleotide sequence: TGTGCCATCAGTGAGGGGACAGGGTTTTTGAGCACTGAAGCTTTCTTT.

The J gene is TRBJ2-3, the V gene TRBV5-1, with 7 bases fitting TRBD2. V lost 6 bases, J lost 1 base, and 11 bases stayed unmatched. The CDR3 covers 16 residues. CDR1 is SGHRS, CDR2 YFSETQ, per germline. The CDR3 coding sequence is TGCGCCAGCAACCTTGGGGGAGGGCCGGGCACAGATACGCAGTATTTT. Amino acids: CASNLGGGPGTDTQYF.

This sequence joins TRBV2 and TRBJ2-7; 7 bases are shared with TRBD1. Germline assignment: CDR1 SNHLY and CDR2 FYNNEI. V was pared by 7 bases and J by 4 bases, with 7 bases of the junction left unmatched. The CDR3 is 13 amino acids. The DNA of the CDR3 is TGTGCCAGCATTCTGACAGGGCTGTACGAGCAGTACTTC. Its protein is CASILTGLYEQYF.

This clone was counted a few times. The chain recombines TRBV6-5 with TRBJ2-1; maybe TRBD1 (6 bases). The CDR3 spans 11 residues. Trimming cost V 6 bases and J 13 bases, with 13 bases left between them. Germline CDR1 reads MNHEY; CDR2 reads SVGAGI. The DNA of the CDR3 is TGTGCCAGCAGCCTGGGGACAATTCAGTTCTTC. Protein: CASSLGTIQFF.

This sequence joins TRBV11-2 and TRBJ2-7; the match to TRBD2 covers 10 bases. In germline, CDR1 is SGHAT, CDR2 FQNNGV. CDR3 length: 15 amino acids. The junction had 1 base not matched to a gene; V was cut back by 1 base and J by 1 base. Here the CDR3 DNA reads TGTGCCAGCAGCTTAGGTAGCGGGGGGTCCTACGAGCAGTACTTC. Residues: CASSLGSGGSYEQYF.

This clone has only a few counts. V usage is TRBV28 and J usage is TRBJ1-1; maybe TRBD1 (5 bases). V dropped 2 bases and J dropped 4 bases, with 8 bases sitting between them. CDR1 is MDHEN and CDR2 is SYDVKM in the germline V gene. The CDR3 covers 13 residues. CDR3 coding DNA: TGTGCCAGCAGTTTACAGGGCGCCACTGAAGCTTTCTTT. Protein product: CASSLQGATEAFF.

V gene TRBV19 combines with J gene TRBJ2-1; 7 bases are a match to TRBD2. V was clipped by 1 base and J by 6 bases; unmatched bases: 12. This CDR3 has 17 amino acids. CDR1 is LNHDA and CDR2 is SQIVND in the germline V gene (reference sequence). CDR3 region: CASSIASLGGMGNEQFF. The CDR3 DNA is TGTGCCAGTAGTATAGCCTCCTTGGGGGGGATGGGCAATGAGCAGTTCTTC. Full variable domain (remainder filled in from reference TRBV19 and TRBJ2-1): DGGITQSPKYLFRKEGQNVTLSCEQNLNHDAMYWYRQDPGQGLRLIYYSQIVNDFQKGDIAEGYSVSREKKESFPLTVTSAQKNPTAFYLCASSIASLGGMGNEQFFGPGTRLTVL.